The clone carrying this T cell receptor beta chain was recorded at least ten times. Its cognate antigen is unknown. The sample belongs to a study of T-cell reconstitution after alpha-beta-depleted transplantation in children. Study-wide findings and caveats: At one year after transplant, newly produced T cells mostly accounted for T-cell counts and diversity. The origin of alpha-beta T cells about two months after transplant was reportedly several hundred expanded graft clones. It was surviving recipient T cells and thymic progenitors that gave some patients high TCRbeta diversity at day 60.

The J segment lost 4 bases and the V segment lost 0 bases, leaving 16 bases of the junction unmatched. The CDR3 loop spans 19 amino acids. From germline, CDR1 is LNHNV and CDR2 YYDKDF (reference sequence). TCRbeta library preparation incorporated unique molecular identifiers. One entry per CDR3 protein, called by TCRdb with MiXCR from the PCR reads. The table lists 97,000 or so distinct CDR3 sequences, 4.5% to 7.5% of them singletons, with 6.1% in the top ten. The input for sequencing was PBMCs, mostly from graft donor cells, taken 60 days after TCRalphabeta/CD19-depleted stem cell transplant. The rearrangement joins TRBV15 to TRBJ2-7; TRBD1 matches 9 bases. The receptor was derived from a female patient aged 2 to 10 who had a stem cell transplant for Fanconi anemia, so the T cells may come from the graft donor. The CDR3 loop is CATSRDYGSLGQGTYEQYF. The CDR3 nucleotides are TGTGCCACCAGCAGAGATTACGGTAGTCTGGGACAGGGAACTTACGAGCAGTACTTC. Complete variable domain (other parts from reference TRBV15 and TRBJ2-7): DAMVIQNPRYQVTQFGKPVTLSCSQTLNHNVMYWYQQKSSQAPKLLFHYYDKDFNNEADTPDNFQSRRPNTSFCFLDIRSPGLGDTAMYLCATSRDYGSLGQGTYEQYFGPGTRLTVT.